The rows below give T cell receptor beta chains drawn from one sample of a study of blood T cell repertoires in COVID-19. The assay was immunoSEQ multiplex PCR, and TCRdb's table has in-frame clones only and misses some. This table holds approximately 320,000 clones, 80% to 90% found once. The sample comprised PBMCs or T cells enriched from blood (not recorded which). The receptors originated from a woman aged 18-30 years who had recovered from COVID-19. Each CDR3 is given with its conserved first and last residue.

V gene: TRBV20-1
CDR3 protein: CSASLPSGGSYEQYF

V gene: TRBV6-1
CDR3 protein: CASSEPGVVFF

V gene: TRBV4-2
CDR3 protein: CASSQGQYSNQPQHF

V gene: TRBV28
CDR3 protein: CASSPAPGVANEKLFF

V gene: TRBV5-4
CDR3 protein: CASRTEAGSSYNEQFF

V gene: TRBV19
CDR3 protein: CASSRQGGFSYEQYF

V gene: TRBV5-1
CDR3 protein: CASSSTGGSYGYTF

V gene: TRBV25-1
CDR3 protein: CASSPGTGRLTVEKLFF

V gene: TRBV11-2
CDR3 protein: CASSLTPRDSPLHF

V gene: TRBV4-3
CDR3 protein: CASSSGTGGRYGYTF

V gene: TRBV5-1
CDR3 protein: CASSTGQFGPYEAFF

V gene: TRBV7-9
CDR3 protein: CASSLEQKELFF

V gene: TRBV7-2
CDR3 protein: CASSLDRGAPYGYTF

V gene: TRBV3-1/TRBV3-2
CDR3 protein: CASSQIPAGEGVGELFF

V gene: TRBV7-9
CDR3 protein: CASSPPGTGENEQFF

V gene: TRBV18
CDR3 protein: CASSPGQLETYNEQFF

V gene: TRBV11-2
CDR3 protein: CASSPTRRAGGEQYF

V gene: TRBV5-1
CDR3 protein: CASSLVPDYNEQFF

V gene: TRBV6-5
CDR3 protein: CASRLGIMNTEAFF

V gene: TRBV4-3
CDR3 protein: CASSQESGRRVHEQFF

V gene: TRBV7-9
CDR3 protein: CASSRGGRDGYEQYF

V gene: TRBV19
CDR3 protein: CASSIDRQGRDGYTF

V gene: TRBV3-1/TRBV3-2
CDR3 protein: CASSQEGAHGYTF

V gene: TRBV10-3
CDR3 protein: CAISGQVNTEAFF

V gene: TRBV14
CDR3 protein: CASSQLPAPTGEQYF

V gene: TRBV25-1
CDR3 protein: CASSDPGQASYNEQFF

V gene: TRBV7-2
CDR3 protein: CASSSRGATDTQYF

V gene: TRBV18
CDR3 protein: CASSESGGGQPQHF

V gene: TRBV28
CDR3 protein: CASTSVNRETQYF

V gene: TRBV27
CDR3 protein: CASRETRDSQPQHF

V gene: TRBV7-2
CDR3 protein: CASSPRGGSLRETQYF

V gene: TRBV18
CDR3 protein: CASSPTTGRGENIQYF

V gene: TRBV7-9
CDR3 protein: CASSRGTGFGNTIYF

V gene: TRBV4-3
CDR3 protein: CASSQGQLANYGYTF

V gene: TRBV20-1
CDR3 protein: CSATDSYETQYF

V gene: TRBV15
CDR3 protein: CATSRDYINYEQYF

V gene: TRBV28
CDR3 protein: CASSLYLGQGASNEKLFF

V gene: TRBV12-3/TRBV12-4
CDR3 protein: CASSRRPRQPQHF

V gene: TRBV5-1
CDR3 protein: CASSPGQSGNTIYF

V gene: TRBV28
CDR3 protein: CASSLIELNYGYTF

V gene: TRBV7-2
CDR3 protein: CASSLAGTGAYEQFF

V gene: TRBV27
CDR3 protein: CASSQNGQGLLQPQHF

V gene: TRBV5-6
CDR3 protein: CASSLPGDLRAYGYTF

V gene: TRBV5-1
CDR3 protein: CASSSSTGQKRDYTF

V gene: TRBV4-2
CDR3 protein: CASSQTDGSGNWETQYF

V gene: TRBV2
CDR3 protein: CASSETTSNQPQHF

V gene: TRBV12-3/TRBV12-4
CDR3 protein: CASSYSSQPQHF

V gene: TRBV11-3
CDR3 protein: CASSLSGTNYNEQFF